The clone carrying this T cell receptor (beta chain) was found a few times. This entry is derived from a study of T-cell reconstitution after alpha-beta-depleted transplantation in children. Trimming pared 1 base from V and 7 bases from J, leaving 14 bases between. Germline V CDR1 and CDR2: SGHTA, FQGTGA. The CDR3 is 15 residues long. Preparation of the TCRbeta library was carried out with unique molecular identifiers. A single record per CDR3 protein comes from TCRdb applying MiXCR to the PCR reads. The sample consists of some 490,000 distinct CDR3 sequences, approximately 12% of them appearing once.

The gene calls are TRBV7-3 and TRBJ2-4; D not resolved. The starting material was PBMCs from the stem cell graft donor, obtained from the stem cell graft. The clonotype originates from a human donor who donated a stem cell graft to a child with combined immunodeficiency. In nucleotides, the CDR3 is TGTGCCAGCAGCTTAAAAGGCCCTACCGGTAACATTCAGTACTTC. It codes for CASSLKGPTGNIQYF.